Listed below are T cell receptor beta chains from one sample, sequenced in a study of shared clonotypes between healthy human individuals. Data came from immunoSEQ multiplex PCR; TCRdb stores just in-frame clones and leaves some out. The repertoire holds about 2.1 million clones, with 90% to 95% as singletons. Source material: naive CD8+ T cells from PBMCs. The receptors stem from a man aged 18 to 29 in good health. Some clones in this sample may be carry-over from other donors' samples. Both conserved end residues are part of each CDR3.

v_gene: TRBV28
j_gene: TRBJ1-5
CDR3aa: CASSWGTAVQPQHF

v_gene: TRBV28
j_gene: TRBJ1-1
CDR3aa: CASSWRSLGFGTEAFF

v_gene: TRBV10-3
j_gene: TRBJ1-2
CDR3aa: CAISAGGRGYTF

v_gene: TRBV27
j_gene: TRBJ2-2
CDR3aa: CASSLGQHTGELFF

v_gene: TRBV6-1
j_gene: TRBJ2-2
CDR3aa: CASSGESGELFF

v_gene: TRBV19
j_gene: TRBJ1-1
CDR3aa: CASRTPHRGPDTEAFF

v_gene: TRBV11-2
j_gene: TRBJ2-7
CDR3aa: CASSLGGSSYEQYF

v_gene: TRBV13
j_gene: TRBJ2-7
CDR3aa: CASSTRTSGREKSYEQYF

v_gene: TRBV19
j_gene: TRBJ2-1
CDR3aa: CASSITGLAGGGSYNEQFF

v_gene: TRBV6-5
j_gene: TRBJ2-1
CDR3aa: CASSYGLAGANEQFF

v_gene: TRBV7-9
j_gene: TRBJ2-3
CDR3aa: CASEHWTDTQYF

v_gene: TRBV16
j_gene: TRBJ2-5
CDR3aa: CASTPTRYETQYF

v_gene: TRBV4-1
j_gene: TRBJ1-2
CDR3aa: CASSQEGIYGYTF

v_gene: TRBV15
j_gene: TRBJ2-1
CDR3aa: CATSRPSAGGTELNNEQFF

v_gene: TRBV28
j_gene: TRBJ1-2
CDR3aa: CASSFTGTGFGYTF

v_gene: TRBV27
j_gene: TRBJ1-1
CDR3aa: CASRTGGGTEAFF

v_gene: TRBV29-1
j_gene: TRBJ1-2
CDR3aa: CSVQGARSYGYTF

v_gene: TRBV9
j_gene: TRBJ2-3
CDR3aa: CASAIQGVGDTQYF

v_gene: TRBV19
j_gene: TRBJ1-5
CDR3aa: CASSPGQGYYSNQPQHF

v_gene: TRBV5-6
j_gene: TRBJ2-2
CDR3aa: CASSLGPGGSTGELFF

v_gene: TRBV28
j_gene: TRBJ2-7
CDR3aa: CASSWHYEQYF

v_gene: TRBV13
j_gene: TRBJ2-6
CDR3aa: CASSKGGRYSGANVLTF

v_gene: TRBV2
j_gene: TRBJ2-1
CDR3aa: CASTTPSRDRGDNEQFF

v_gene: TRBV14
j_gene: TRBJ2-7
CDR3aa: CASSQVEKQYF

v_gene: TRBV7-9
j_gene: TRBJ2-1
CDR3aa: CASSLFSGRRDNEQFF

v_gene: TRBV7-7
j_gene: TRBJ2-5
CDR3aa: CASSHGTGETQYF

v_gene: TRBV29-1
j_gene: TRBJ2-7
CDR3aa: CSVLAGSYEQYF

v_gene: TRBV7-2
j_gene: TRBJ2-7
CDR3aa: CASSFGLFYEQYF

v_gene: TRBV9
j_gene: TRBJ2-7
CDR3aa: CASSVESQAYEQYF

v_gene: TRBV4-3
j_gene: TRBJ1-2
CDR3aa: CASSQARTNYGYTF

v_gene: TRBV5-1
j_gene: TRBJ2-1
CDR3aa: CASSAGLANEQFF

v_gene: TRBV28
j_gene: TRBJ2-2
CDR3aa: CASSEPTFRGRAPNTGELFF

v_gene: TRBV15
j_gene: TRBJ2-3
CDR3aa: CAIPLSTDTQYF